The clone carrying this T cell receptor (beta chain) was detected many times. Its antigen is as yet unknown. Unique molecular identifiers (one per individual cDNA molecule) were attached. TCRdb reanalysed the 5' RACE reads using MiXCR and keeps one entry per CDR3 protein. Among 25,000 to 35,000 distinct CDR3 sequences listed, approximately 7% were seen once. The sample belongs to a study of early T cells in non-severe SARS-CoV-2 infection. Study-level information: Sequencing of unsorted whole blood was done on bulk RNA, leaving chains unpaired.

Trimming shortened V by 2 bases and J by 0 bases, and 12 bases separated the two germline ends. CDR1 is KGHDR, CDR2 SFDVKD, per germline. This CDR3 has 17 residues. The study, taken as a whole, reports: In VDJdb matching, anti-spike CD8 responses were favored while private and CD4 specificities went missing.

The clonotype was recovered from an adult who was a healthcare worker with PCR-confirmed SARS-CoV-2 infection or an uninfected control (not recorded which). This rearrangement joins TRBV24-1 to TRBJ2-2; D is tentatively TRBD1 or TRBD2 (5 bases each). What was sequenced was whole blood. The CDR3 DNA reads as TGTGCCACCAGTGATTGGGGGTTGGGAACGAACACCGGGGAGCTGTTTTTT. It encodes CATSDWGLGTNTGELFF.